The rows below give T cell receptor beta chains drawn from one sample of a study of blood T cell repertoires in COVID-19. Sequencing was performed with immunoSEQ multiplex PCR; in TCRdb, only in-frame clones are kept and a portion is missing. The sample has roughly 240,000 clones, more than 75% seen once. The specimen sequenced was peripheral blood. All receptors derive from a woman aged 30 to 39 who had recovered from COVID-19. Each CDR3 is given with its conserved first and last residue. D genes are given only for firm matches. Clone sizes are given selectively: once, few, many, or a class where the clone is expanded.

V: TRBV7-9; size: few; J: TRBJ2-1; D: TRBD2; CDR3: CASSPGGDEQFF; DNA: TGTGCCAGCAGCCCCGGGGGGGATGAGCAGTTCTTC
V: TRBV4-2; size: .; J: TRBJ2-2; D: TRBD2; CDR3: CASSQPSGTSGVLNTGELFF; DNA: TGTGCCAGCAGCCAACCTTCCGGGACTAGCGGGGTTCTGAACACCGGGGAGCTGTTTTTT
V: TRBV24-1; size: .; J: TRBJ2-7; D: .; CDR3: CATSKVTAGIYEQYF; DNA: TGTGCCACCAGTAAGGTGACAGCCGGTATCTACGAGCAGTACTTC
V: TRBV5-4; size: .; J: TRBJ1-1; D: .; CDR3: CASSLKGLSTEAFF; DNA: TGTGCCAGCAGCTTGAAGGGGCTAAGCACTGAAGCTTTCTTT
V: TRBV7-9; size: .; J: TRBJ2-1; D: .; CDR3: CASSLHGLDNEQFF; DNA: TGTGCCAGCAGCTTACACGGACTTGACAATGAGCAGTTCTTC
V: TRBV11-2; size: once; J: TRBJ1-6; D: .; CDR3: CASSERGAYNSPLHF; DNA: TGTGCCAGCAGCGAGCGGGGGGCGTATAATTCACCCCTCCACTTT
V: TRBV6-5; size: few; J: TRBJ2-7; D: .; CDR3: CASSYSIGDSYEQYF; DNA: TGTGCCAGCAGTTACTCGATAGGGGACTCCTACGAGCAGTACTTC
V: TRBV18; size: .; J: TRBJ2-7; D: TRBD1; CDR3: CASSPTGVEQYF; DNA: TGTGCCAGCTCACCCACAGGGGTCGAGCAGTACTTC
V: TRBV7-9; size: .; J: TRBJ1-6; D: .; CDR3: CASSLARAPLHF; DNA: TGTGCCAGCAGCTTAGCGCGGGCGCCCCTCCACTTT
V: TRBV6-2/TRBV6-3; size: once; J: TRBJ2-1; D: TRBD2; CDR3: CASSYSRLARVEQFF; DNA: TGTGCCAGCAGTTACTCGAGACTAGCAAGGGTTGAGCAGTTCTTC
V: TRBV6-1; size: .; J: TRBJ1-5; D: TRBD1; CDR3: CASSEDRKDSNQPQHF; DNA: TGTGCCAGCAGTGAGGACAGGAAAGATAGCAATCAGCCCCAGCATTTT
V: TRBV6-5; size: .; J: TRBJ2-7; D: TRBD1; CDR3: CASSYSQGAGYEQYF; DNA: TGTGCCAGCAGTTACTCACAGGGGGCTGGGTACGAGCAGTACTTC
V: TRBV14; size: .; J: TRBJ1-1; D: TRBD1; CDR3: CASSQRTGGMAEAFF; DNA: TGTGCCAGCAGCCAACGGACAGGGGGCATGGCTGAAGCTTTCTTT
V: TRBV5-5; size: .; J: TRBJ2-2; D: .; CDR3: CASRGQWNTGELFF; DNA: TGTGCCAGCCGTGGGCAGTGGAACACCGGGGAGCTGTTTTTT
V: TRBV4-3; size: once; J: TRBJ2-3; D: .; CDR3: CASSQAESSVGPDTQYF; DNA: TGCGCCAGCAGCCAAGCCGAGTCTAGCGTGGGCCCAGATACGCAGTATTTT
V: TRBV12-3/TRBV12-4; size: .; J: TRBJ1-5; D: .; CDR3: CASSPGILRPQHF; DNA: TGTGCCAGCAGTCCGGGGATTTTGAGGCCCCAGCATTTT
V: TRBV6-2/TRBV6-3; size: once; J: TRBJ2-5; D: .; CDR3: CASSYGGYQETQYF; DNA: TGTGCCAGCAGTTACGGAGGGTACCAAGAGACCCAGTACTTC
V: TRBV9; size: .; J: TRBJ2-1; D: TRBD2; CDR3: CASSAKTSGAFNEQFF; DNA: TGTGCCAGCAGCGCTAAGACTAGCGGGGCATTCAATGAGCAGTTCTTC
V: TRBV14; size: .; J: TRBJ2-1; D: TRBD1; CDR3: CASSFTGGGNEQFF; DNA: TGTGCCAGCAGCTTTACAGGGGGAGGCAATGAGCAGTTCTTC
V: TRBV29-1; size: .; J: TRBJ2-7; D: .; CDR3: CSVEQVDEQYF; DNA: TGCAGCGTTGAACAGGTGGACGAGCAGTACTTC
V: TRBV5-1; size: once; J: TRBJ2-2; D: TRBD2; CDR3: CASSPSGGGAGELFF; DNA: TGCGCCAGCAGCCCCAGTGGCGGGGGGGCCGGGGAGCTGTTTTTT
V: TRBV14; size: many; J: TRBJ1-1; D: .; CDR3: CASSRLMGSTEAFF; DNA: TGTGCCAGCAGCCGACTAATGGGGAGCACTGAAGCTTTCTTT
V: TRBV7-2; size: .; J: TRBJ2-2; D: TRBD1; CDR3: CASSRQGLRNTGELFF; DNA: TGTGCCAGTTCTAGACAGGGATTGAGGAACACCGGGGAGCTGTTTTTT
V: TRBV6-2/TRBV6-3; size: .; J: TRBJ1-5; D: .; CDR3: CASSYGRTTNQPQHF; DNA: TGTGCCAGCAGTTACGGGCGGACAACTAATCAGCCCCAGCATTTT
V: TRBV6-6; size: .; J: TRBJ2-3; D: TRBD1; CDR3: CASSPDRVITDTQYF; DNA: TGTGCCAGCAGCCCCGACAGGGTAATCACAGATACGCAGTATTTT
V: TRBV27; size: once; J: TRBJ2-7; D: .; CDR3: CASSLRGGGSHEQYF; DNA: TGTGCCAGCAGTTTGAGAGGGGGGGGATCTCACGAGCAGTACTTC
V: TRBV7-3; size: few; J: TRBJ2-2; D: TRBD1; CDR3: CASSLTSDRVKAGELFF; DNA: TGTGCCAGCAGCTTAACCTCAGACAGGGTAAAGGCCGGGGAGCTGTTTTTT
V: TRBV2; size: .; J: TRBJ1-6; D: .; CDR3: CASSEATRAYNSPLHF; DNA: TGTGCCAGCAGTGAAGCGACCAGGGCCTATAATTCACCCCTCCACTTT
V: TRBV6-5; size: .; J: TRBJ1-3; D: TRBD1; CDR3: CASETGGASGNTIYF; DNA: TGTGCCAGCGAAACAGGGGGCGCGTCTGGAAACACCATATATTTT
V: TRBV14; size: .; J: TRBJ1-2; D: TRBD1; CDR3: CASSQDLTGGSRGYTF; DNA: TGTGCCAGCAGCCAAGATTTGACAGGGGGCTCTCGTGGCTACACCTTC
V: TRBV2; size: once; J: TRBJ1-2; D: .; CDR3: CASSGRVGFDGYTF; DNA: TGTGCCAGCAGTGGCAGGGTGGGATTCGATGGCTACACCTTC